The 20 T cell receptor beta chains listed next were all sequenced from one sample in a study of follicular helper T cells after annual influenza vaccination. Libraries were prepared by immunoSEQ multiplex PCR; TCRdb keeps only in-frame clonotypes and omits some of them. The sample shows 7,500 to 8,500 clones, roughly 82% of them seen only once. Stated time point: 2014-2015 season, pre-vaccination. The material was CXCR5+ CD38- circulating T follicular helper cells from blood, obtained on the day of influenza vaccination. The subset: circulating Tfh, non-naive CD4+CXCR5+PD-1+ (ICOS+CD38+ or ICOS-CD38-). The receptors originated from an adult who received the influenza vaccine.

The chain links TRBV11-2 to TRBJ2-7, with 7 bases that match TRBD2. The V gene's germline CDR1 is SGHAT and CDR2 FQNNGV. This CDR3 contains 13 residues. V lost 5 bases to trimming and J lost 3 bases; unmatched junction nucleotides: 4. CDR3 sequence: CASSPGGNYEQYF. CDR3 DNA sequence: TGTGCCAGCAGCCCCGGGGGGAACTACGAGCAGTACTTC.

The chain links TRBV6-4 to TRBJ2-2, with 11 bases matching TRBD2. Germline CDR1 and CDR2: MRHNA and SNTAGT. V lost 0 bases and J lost 7; bases outside the gene matches: 4. CDR3 length: 16 amino acids. CDR3 in amino acids: CASSDSVAGGHGELFF. The DNA for the CDR3 is TGTGCCAGCAGTGACTCGGTAGCGGGGGGGCACGGGGAGCTGTTTTTT.

This chain joins TRBV30 and TRBJ2-4, with 7 bases aligning to TRBD1. The V and J ends lost 8 bases and 8 bases, in that order; junction bases with no gene match: 6. The germline gives CDR1 GTSNPN, CDR2 SVGIG (reference sequence). CDR3 length equals 11 residues. The CDR3 region has the DNA TGTGCCGCAGGACAGGACTACATTCAGTACTTC. Its protein product is CAAGQDYIQYF.

The chain employs TRBV6-5 and TRBJ1-1; D call uncertain. The V gene lost 0 bases and the J gene lost 3 bases, with 5 bases spanning the gap. There are 13 residues in the CDR3. CDR1 MNHEY and CDR2 SVGAGI come from the germline V gene. The CDR3 DNA reads TGTGCCAGCAGTTACTCTCCCGACACTGAAGCTTTCTTT. It translates to CASSYSPDTEAFF.

The chain carries TRBV29-1 and TRBJ1-1; weak D call: TRBD1 (5 bases). Per the germline V gene, CDR1 is SQVTM and CDR2 is ANQGSEA. Trimming stripped 7 bases from V and 0 bases from J, with 15 bases between. The CDR3 is 14 residues long. CDR3 loop: CSGGASAMNTEAFF. CDR3 in DNA: TGCAGCGGTGGGGCGTCGGCCATGAACACTGAAGCTTTCTTT. Drawing the rest from reference TRBV29-1 and TRBJ1-1, the complete variable domain is SAVISQKPSRDICQRGTSLTIQCQVDSQVTMMFWYRQQPGQSLTLIATANQGSEATYESGFVIDKFPISRPNLTFSTLTVSNMSPEDSSIYLCSGGASAMNTEAFFGQGTRLTVV.

In its sample, this clone was seen a few times. The chain couples TRBV19 to TRBJ1-5; D not resolved. CDR1 is LNHDA, CDR2 SQIVND, per germline (reference sequence). V dropped 5 bases and J dropped 4 bases, with 9 bases sitting between them. The CDR3 is 13 amino acids. CDR3 sequence (DNA): TGTGCCAGTAGTGAACAGTTTAATCAGCCCCAGCATTTT. It specifies CASSEQFNQPQHF.

The rearrangement uses TRBV5-1 and TRBJ1-1; no definite D call. This CDR3 is built from 18 residues. Germline lookup yields CDR1 SGHRS and CDR2 YFSETQ. V lost 3 bases, J lost 0 bases, and 21 bases lay in between. As DNA, the CDR3 is TGCGCCAGCAGCTATTCCCTTAGGACTAGAGATTTGAACACTGAAGCTTTCTTT. It translates to CASSYSLRTRDLNTEAFF. Supplemented by reference TRBV5-1 and TRBJ1-1, the full variable domain reads KAGVTQTPRYLIKTRGQQVTLSCSPISGHRSVSWYQQTPGQGLQFLFEYFSETQRNKGNFPGRFSGRQFSNSRSEMNVSTLELGDSALYLCASSYSLRTRDLNTEAFFGQGTRLTVV.

The rearrangement links TRBV6-5 to TRBJ1-1, with D perhaps matching TRBD1 (5 bases). V was pared by 4 bases and J by 1 base, with 10 bases between. The CDR3 length is 14 residues. The V gene's germline CDR1 is MNHEY and CDR2 SVGAGI. CDR3 coding DNA: TGTGCCAGCAGTTTGGTGGGGCCGAACACTGAAGCTTTCTTT. It is translated as CASSLVGPNTEAFF.

The J gene is TRBJ1-2, the V gene TRBV29-1, with D hard to call. This CDR3 region has 9 residues. Trimming left V 3 bases short and J 6 bases short, with 2 bases between. From germline, CDR1 is SQVTM and CDR2 ANQGSEA. The CDR3 region has the DNA TGCAGCGTTGATAATGGCTACACCTTC. Translated: CSVDNGYTF.

The CDR3 DNA reads TGTGCCAGCCAACTTGGGACAAAATACTACGAGCAGTACTTC. Its translation is CASQLGTKYYEQYF. V usage is TRBV6-5 and J usage is TRBJ2-7; D possibly corresponds to TRBD1 (6 bases). Trimming removed 8 bases from V and 3 bases from J, with 17 bases in between. The length of the CDR3 is 14 residues. Germline assignment: CDR1 MNHEY and CDR2 SVGAGI.

The chain employs TRBV5-1 and TRBJ2-2; D is unresolved. V lost 0 bases and J 6 bases, leaving 6 bases between the germline ends. The CDR3 has 13 amino acids. Germline V CDR1 and CDR2: SGHRS, YFSETQ. CDR3 amino acids: CASSLGQAGELFF. DNA of the CDR3: TGCGCCAGCAGCTTGGGCCAGGCCGGGGAGCTGTTTTTT.

The chain links TRBV7-2 to TRBJ1-1; tentative D call: TRBD1 (5 bases). Germline assignment: CDR1 SGHTA and CDR2 FQGNSA. There are 13 residues in the CDR3. Trimming pared 0 bases from V and 5 bases from J, leaving 7 bases between. CDR3 DNA: TGTGCCAGCAGCTTAGCTTGGGGGACTGAAGCTTTCTTT. This gives the protein CASSLAWGTEAFF.

The sample holds one count of this clone. V gene TRBV6-5 combines with J gene TRBJ2-7, with 7 positions matching TRBD2. Germline loops: CDR1 MNHEY, CDR2 SVGAGI. Germline trimming cut 2 bases from V and 3 bases from J; bases unmatched to any gene: 4. The length of the CDR3 is 14 residues. DNA for the CDR3: TGTGCCAGCAGTTACAACGGACTAGTCTACGAGCAGTACTTC. Encoded protein: CASSYNGLVYEQYF.

This CDR3 is CASSRGYTSSYEQYF. The DNA of the CDR3 is TGTGCCAGCAGTCGGGGGTACACTAGCTCCTACGAGCAGTACTTC. The V gene is TRBV28, the J gene TRBJ2-7, with a possible D match to TRBD2 (6 bases). The germline CDR1 and CDR2 sequences are MDHEN and SYDVKM. The CDR3 runs to 15 residues. V lost 5 bases, J lost 0 bases, and 14 bases lay in between.

The chain links TRBV4-2 to TRBJ2-2; D not certain. From germline, CDR1 is LGHNA and CDR2 YNFKEQ. Trimming left V 4 bases short and J 2 bases short, with 8 bases between. This CDR3 has 14 residues. For the CDR3, the DNA is TGTGCCAGCAGCCCCGGGCCCAACACCGGGGAGCTGTTTTTT. Its translation is CASSPGPNTGELFF.

The genes are TRBV7-9 and TRBJ2-3; 9 nucleotides match TRBD2. V was pared by 5 bases and J by 3 bases, with 12 bases of the junction left unmatched. CDR3 length equals 17 residues. Per the germline V gene, CDR1 is SEHNR and CDR2 is FQNEAQ (reference sequence). In DNA form, the CDR3 reads TGTGCCAGCAGCCCCCTTGGTAGCGGGGGAAGGACAGATACGCAGTATTTT. Encoded protein: CASSPLGSGGRTDTQYF.

The genes are TRBV30 and TRBJ1-4; 7 bases match TRBD1. The CDR3 extends over 12 amino acids. The V gene's germline CDR1 is GTSNPN and CDR2 SVGIG (reference sequence). The CDR3 DNA is TGTGCGGGGCGACAGGGAAGTGAAAAACTGTTTTTT. Amino acid sequence: CAGRQGSEKLFF. The full variable domain, its missing parts supplied by reference TRBV30 and TRBJ1-4, is SQTIHQWPATLVQPVGSPLSLECTVEGTSNPNLYWYRQAAGRGLQLLFYSVGIGQISSEVPQNLSASRPQDRQFILSSKKLLLSDSGFYLCAGRQGSEKLFFGSGTQLSVL.

The V call is TRBV30, the J call TRBJ1-1, with 7 bases matching TRBD1. The CDR3 is 15 amino acids. Germline CDR1 reads GTSNPN; CDR2 reads SVGIG (reference sequence). J gave up 4 bases and V 0 bases, and 8 bases lay outside the gene matches. As DNA, the CDR3 is TGTGCCTGGAGTGTACAGGGGACTTTCGGCACTGAAGCTTTCTTT. This gives the protein CAWSVQGTFGTEAFF.

The DNA of the CDR3 is TGTGCCAGCAGTTATGCAGGGGGCGCGTGGAATGGCTACACCTTC. The encoded protein is CASSYAGGAWNGYTF. The V gene is TRBV6-5, the J gene TRBJ1-2; 8 bases map to TRBD1. Germline lookup yields CDR1 MNHEY and CDR2 SVGAGI. The V and J ends lost 3 bases and 6 bases, in that order; junction bases with no gene match: 9. CDR3 length: 15 amino acids.

The V and J genes are TRBV28 and TRBJ2-7; D is perhaps TRBD2 (5 bases). Germline CDR1 reads MDHEN; CDR2 reads SYDVKM. CDR3 length: 15 residues. Trimming took 4 bases from V and 3 from J, leaving 16 bases between them. As DNA, the CDR3 is TGTGCCAGCAGTTCCCCCTCGGCGGGTGGCTACGAGCAGTACTTC. It specifies CASSSPSAGGYEQYF.